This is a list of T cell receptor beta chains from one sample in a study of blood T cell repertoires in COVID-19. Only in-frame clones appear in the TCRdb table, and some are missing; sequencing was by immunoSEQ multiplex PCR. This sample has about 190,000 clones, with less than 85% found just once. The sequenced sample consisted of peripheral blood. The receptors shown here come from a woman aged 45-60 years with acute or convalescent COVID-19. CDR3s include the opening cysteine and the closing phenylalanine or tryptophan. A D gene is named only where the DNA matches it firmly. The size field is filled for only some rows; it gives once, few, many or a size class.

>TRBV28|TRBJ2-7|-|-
TGTGCCAGCAGTTCGGCTTTTACTAGTTTGGTAAGCGAGCAGTACTTC
CASSSAFTSLVSEQYF
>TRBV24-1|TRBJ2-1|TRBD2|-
TGTGCCACCAGTGAGAATAGCGGGGGGGCCTACAATGAGCAGTTCTTC
CATSENSGGAYNEQFF
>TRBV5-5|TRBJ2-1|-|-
TGTGCCAGCAGCTTTATGACAGTCAGTAATGAGCAGTTCTTC
CASSFMTVSNEQFF
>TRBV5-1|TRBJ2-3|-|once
TGCGCCAGCAGCTTTGGAGGGAGCACAGATACGCAGTATTTT
CASSFGGSTDTQYF
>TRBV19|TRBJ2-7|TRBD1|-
TGTGCCAGTAGCGGGACAGGGGGTAACGACGAGCAGTACTTC
CASSGTGGNDEQYF
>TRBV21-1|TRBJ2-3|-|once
TGTGCCAGCAGCAAATGTAGACTAGCGGGAGGGATGGGCACAGATACGCAGTATTTT
CASSKCRLAGGMGTDTQYF
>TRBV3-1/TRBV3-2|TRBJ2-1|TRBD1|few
TGTGCCAGCAGCCCTTCGGGGACAGACTACAATGAGCAGTTCTTC
CASSPSGTDYNEQFF
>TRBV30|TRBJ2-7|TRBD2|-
TGTGCCTGGAGTTCCCGGGGGGACGAGCAGTACTTC
CAWSSRGDEQYF
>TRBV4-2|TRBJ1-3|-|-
TGTGCCAGCAGGAGGGGGATCGCCTCTGGAAACACCATATATTTT
CASRRGIASGNTIYF
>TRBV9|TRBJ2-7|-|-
TGTGCCAGCAGCGTAGAGGGGCGCGGGGACGAGCAGTACTTC
CASSVEGRGDEQYF
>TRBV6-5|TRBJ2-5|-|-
TGTGCCAGCAGTTACTTGCCCCGGGGGACCCAGTACTTC
CASSYLPRGTQYF
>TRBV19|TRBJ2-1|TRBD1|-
TGTGCCAGTAGTATAAACGGCAGGGGGCGCCCGGATGAGCAGTTCTTC
CASSINGRGRPDEQFF
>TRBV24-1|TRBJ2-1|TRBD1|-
TGTGCCACCAGTGAGCCAGGGGGCAGATTGAATGAGCAGTTCTTC
CATSEPGGRLNEQFF
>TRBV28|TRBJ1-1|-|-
TGTGCCAGCAGTTTGACAGTCACTGAAGCTTTCTTT
CASSLTVTEAFF